The sequence of this T cell receptor (beta chain) was determined in a study of T cell responses to AZD1222 COVID-19 vaccine. Across the study: Second doses at about 4 or about 12 weeks were pooled.

TCRdb's copy holds only in-frame clones and misses some; the assay was immunoSEQ multiplex PCR. The table lists over 100,000 clones, roughly 80% of them singletons. Trimming removed 3 bases at V and 3 bases at J, with 9 bases between. From germline, CDR1 is MDHEN and CDR2 SYDVKM. The CDR3 consists of 14 residues. The J gene is TRBJ1-5, the V gene TRBV28; D gene uncertain. The TCR comes from an adult in good health. Source: peripheral blood, taken on day 0 of AZD1222 vaccination. CDR3 DNA: TGTGCCAGCAGTTTCATCCGAGACAATCAGCCCCAGCATTTT. Translating it yields CASSFIRDNQPQHF.